This TCR beta chain was found in a study of blood T cell repertoires in COVID-19. Study in general: Sources were T cells, B-cell-depleted T cells, or PBMCs; the material itself was cDNA or gDNA.

Trimming took off 11 bases at V and 5 bases at J, with 12 bases between the two ends. CDR3 size: 11 residues. Sequencing was performed with immunoSEQ multiplex PCR; in TCRdb, only in-frame clones are kept and a portion is missing. The sample shows fewer than 120,000 clones, about 75% of them seen only once. Material: peripheral blood. This receptor was identified in an elderly woman with active or convalescent COVID-19. The genes are TRBV12-3 or TRBV12-4 and TRBJ1-1; D might be TRBD1 (5 bases). DNA for the CDR3: TGTGCCGCGTGGAGGGGAACTGAAGCTTTCTTT. Translated: CAAWRGTEAFF.